This T cell receptor (beta chain) comes out of a study of blood T cell repertoires in COVID-19. About the study: The origin of the acute and convalescent COVID-19 samples was the United States, Italy and Spain. PBMCs, B-cell-depleted T cells, or T cells were the source of the cDNA or gDNA that made up the material.

The J segment lost 7 bases and the V segment lost 1 base, leaving 5 bases of the junction unmatched. Germline V CDR1 and CDR2: SGHRS, YFSETQ. The CDR3 length is 15 residues. This table comes from immunoSEQ multiplex PCR, and its TCRdb copy is limited to in-frame clones, with some not included. The sample shows around 170,000 clones, 88% of them seen only once. The rearrangement joins TRBV5-1 to TRBJ2-1; 10 positions agree with TRBD2. Sequenced sample: peripheral blood. The sequence was collected from a man aged 60 to 75 with acute or convalescent COVID-19. CDR3 sequence reads: CASSLTASGSNEQFF. CDR3 DNA: TGCGCCAGCAGCTTGACGGCTAGCGGGAGTAATGAGCAGTTCTTC.